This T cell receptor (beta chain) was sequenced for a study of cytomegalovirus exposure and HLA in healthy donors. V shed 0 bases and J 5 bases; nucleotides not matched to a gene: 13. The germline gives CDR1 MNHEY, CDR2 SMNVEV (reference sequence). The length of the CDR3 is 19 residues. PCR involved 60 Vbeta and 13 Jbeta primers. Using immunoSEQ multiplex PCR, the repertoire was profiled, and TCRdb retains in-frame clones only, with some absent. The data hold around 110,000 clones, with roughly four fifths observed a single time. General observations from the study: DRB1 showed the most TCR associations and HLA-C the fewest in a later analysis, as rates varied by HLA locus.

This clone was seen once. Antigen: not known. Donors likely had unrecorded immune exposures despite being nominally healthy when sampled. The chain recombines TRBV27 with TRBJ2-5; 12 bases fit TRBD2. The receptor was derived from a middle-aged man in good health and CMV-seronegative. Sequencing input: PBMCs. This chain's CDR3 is CASSLSIGTSGRGVETQYF. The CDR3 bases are TGTGCCAGCAGTTTATCGATCGGGACTAGCGGGCGGGGGGTTGAGACCCAGTACTTC.